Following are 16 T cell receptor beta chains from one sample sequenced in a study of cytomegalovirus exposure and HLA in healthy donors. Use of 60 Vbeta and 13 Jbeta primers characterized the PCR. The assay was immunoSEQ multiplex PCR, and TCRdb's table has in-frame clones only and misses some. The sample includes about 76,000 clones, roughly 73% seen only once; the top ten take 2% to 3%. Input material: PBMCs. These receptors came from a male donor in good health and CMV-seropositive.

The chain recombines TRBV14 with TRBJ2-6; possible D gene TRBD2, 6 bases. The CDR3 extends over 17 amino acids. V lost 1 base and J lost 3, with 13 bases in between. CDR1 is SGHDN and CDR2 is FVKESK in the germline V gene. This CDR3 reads CASSQVGGYNGANVLTF. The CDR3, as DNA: TGTGCCAGCAGCCAAGTCGGGGGATACAATGGGGCCAACGTCCTGACTTTC.

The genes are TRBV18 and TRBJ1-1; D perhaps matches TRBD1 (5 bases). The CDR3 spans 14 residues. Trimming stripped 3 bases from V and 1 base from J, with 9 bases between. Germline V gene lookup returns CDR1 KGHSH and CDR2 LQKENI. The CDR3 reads CASSPRRENTEAFF. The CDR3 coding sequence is TGTGCCAGCTCACCCCGCAGGGAGAACACTGAAGCTTTCTTT.

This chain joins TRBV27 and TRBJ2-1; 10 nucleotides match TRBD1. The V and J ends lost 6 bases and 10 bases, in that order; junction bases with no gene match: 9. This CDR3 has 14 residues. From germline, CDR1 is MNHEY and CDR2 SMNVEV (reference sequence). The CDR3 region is CASSRDRGPREQFF. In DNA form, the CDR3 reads TGTGCCAGCAGCAGGGACAGGGGCCCCCGGGAGCAGTTCTTC.

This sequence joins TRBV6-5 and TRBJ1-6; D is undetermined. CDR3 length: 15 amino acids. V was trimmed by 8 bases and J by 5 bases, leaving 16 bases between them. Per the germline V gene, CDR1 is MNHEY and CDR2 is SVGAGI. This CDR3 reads CASQRMRTNNSPLHF. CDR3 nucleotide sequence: TGTGCCAGCCAGCGGATGCGGACCAATAATTCACCCCTCCACTTT.

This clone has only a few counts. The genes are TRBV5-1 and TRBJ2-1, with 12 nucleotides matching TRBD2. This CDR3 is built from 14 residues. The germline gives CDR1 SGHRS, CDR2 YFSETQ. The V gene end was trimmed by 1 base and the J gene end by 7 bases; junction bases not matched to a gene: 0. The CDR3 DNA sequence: TGCGCCAGCAGCTTGACTAGCGGGAGGAATGAGCAGTTCTTC. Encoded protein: CASSLTSGRNEQFF.

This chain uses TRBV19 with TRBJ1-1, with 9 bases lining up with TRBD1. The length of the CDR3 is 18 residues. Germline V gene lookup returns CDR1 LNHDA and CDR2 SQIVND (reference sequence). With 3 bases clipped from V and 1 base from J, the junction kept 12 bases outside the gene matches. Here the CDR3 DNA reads TGTGCCAGTAGTATGGGCCCCAGGACAGGGGCTGGGAACACTGAAGCTTTCTTT. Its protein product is CASSMGPRTGAGNTEAFF.

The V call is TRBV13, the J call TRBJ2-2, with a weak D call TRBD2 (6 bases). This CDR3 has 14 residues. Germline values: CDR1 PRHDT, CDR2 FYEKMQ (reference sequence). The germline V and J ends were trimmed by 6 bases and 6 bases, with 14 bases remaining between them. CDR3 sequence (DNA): TGTGCCAGCAGGGTACTAGCTGAGTCCGGGGAGCTGTTTTTT. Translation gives CASRVLAESGELFF.

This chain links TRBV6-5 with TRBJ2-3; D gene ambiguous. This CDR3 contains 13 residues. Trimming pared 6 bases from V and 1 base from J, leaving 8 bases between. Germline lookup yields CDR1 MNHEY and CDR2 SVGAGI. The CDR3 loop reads CASRTPGTDTQYF. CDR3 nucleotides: TGTGCCAGCAGAACCCCAGGCACAGATACGCAGTATTTT.

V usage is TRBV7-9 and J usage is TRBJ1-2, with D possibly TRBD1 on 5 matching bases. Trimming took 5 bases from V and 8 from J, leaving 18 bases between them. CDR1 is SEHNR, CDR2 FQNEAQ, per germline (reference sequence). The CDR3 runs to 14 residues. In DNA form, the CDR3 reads TGTGCCAGCAGCCGCGCCGGACAACCGACGGGCTACACCTTC. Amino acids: CASSRAGQPTGYTF.

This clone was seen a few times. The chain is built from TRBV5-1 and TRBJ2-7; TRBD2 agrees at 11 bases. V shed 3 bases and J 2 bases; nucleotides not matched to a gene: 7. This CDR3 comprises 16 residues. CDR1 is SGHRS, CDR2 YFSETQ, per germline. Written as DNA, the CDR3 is TGCGCCAGCAGCTGGACTCTAGCGGGAGGAGCCTACGAGCAGTACTTC. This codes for CASSWTLAGGAYEQYF.

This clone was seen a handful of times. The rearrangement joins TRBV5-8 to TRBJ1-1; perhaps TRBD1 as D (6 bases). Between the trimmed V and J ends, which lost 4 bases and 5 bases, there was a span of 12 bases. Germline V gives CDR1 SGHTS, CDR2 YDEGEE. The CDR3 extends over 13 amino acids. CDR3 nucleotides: TGTGCCAGCAGCCCACGGACAGTTACTGAAGCTTTCTTT. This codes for CASSPRTVTEAFF.

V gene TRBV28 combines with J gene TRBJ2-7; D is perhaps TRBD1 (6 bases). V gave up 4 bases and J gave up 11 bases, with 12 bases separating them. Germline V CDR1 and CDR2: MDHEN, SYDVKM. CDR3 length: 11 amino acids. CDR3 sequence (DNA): TGTGCCAGCAGTTCCAACAGGGTTGAGTACTTC. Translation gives CASSSNRVEYF.

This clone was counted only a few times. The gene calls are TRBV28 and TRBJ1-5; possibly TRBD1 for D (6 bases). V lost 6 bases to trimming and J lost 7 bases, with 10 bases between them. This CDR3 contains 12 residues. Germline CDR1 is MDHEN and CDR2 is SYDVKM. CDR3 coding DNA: TGTGCCAGCAGGCCCAGGGGCCAGCCCCAGCATTTT. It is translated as CASRPRGQPQHF.

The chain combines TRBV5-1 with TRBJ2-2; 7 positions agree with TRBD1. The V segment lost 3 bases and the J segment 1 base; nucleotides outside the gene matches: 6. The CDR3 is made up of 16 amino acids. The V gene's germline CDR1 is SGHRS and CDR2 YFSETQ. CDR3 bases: TGCGCCAGCAGCTCAGGGGGTTCCGTGAACACCGGGGAGCTGTTTTTT. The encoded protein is CASSSGGSVNTGELFF.

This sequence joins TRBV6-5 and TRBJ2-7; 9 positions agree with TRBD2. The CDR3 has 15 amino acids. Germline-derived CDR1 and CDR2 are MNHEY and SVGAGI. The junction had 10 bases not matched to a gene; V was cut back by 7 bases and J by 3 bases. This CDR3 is CASKNLAGSVYEQYF. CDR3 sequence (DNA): TGTGCCAGCAAGAACCTAGCGGGAAGTGTCTACGAGCAGTACTTC.

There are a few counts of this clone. CDR3 in DNA: TGTGCCAGCAGTTGGGACTCTCTATCTCCAGATACGCAGTATTTT. Protein product: CASSWDSLSPDTQYF. The rearrangement links TRBV6-6 to TRBJ2-3; maybe TRBD2 (6 bases). From germline, CDR1 is MNHNY and CDR2 SVGAGI (reference sequence). V dropped 4 bases and J dropped 4 bases, with 15 bases sitting between them. The CDR3 has 15 residues.